The 10 T cell receptor beta chains presented below share a single source sample, sequenced in a study of yellow fever vaccine responses in identical twins. TCRdb analysed the RT-PCR reads with MiXCR anew, one entry per CDR3 protein. The sample contains about 21,000 distinct CDR3 sequences, around four fifths of which appear only once. This sample comprised T cells from blood (PBMCs), unsorted or a sorted subset (not recorded which), obtained before or after yellow fever vaccination (not recorded which). The receptors derive from a young woman who received the yellow fever vaccine.

A few counts support this clonotype. The chain couples TRBV2 to TRBJ2-1; 7 bases fit TRBD2. CDR1 and CDR2 from the germline V gene are SNHLY and FYNNEI. This CDR3 comprises 16 residues. The junction had 16 bases not matched to a gene; V was cut back by 11 bases and J by 3 bases. CDR3 nucleotide sequence: TGTGCCGTAGGGCTAGCGGTTAAAGGGGACTACAATGAGCAGTTCTTC. Translating it yields CAVGLAVKGDYNEQFF.

The J gene is TRBJ2-3, the V gene TRBV7-6; D gene unclear. There are 12 residues in the CDR3. Looked up from germline, CDR1 is SGHVS and CDR2 is FNYEAQ. V gave up 5 bases and J gave up 6 bases, with 9 bases separating them. This CDR3 reads CASSHRADTQYF. CDR3 DNA: TGTGCCAGCAGCCACAGAGCGGATACGCAGTATTTT.

This chain joins TRBV2 and TRBJ1-4; a possible D gene is TRBD1 (5 bases). The CDR3 has 15 residues. Germline V gene sequence: CDR1 SNHLY, CDR2 FYNNEI. Trimming removed 0 bases from V and 4 bases from J, with 9 bases in between. The CDR3 region has the DNA TGTGCCAGCAGTGAAGCGGGGACCAATAATGAAAAACTGTTTTTT. Translated, it gives CASSEAGTNNEKLFF.

This clonotype was seen more than once but under ten times. V is TRBV29-1 and J is TRBJ1-2; 9 bases match TRBD1. The CDR3 runs to 16 residues. Per the germline V gene, CDR1 is SQVTM and CDR2 is ANQGSEA. Germline trimming cut 7 bases from V and 4 bases from J; bases unmatched to any gene: 16. CDR3 region: CSALGPRDREVYGYTF. In DNA, the CDR3 is TGCAGCGCCCTAGGACCCCGGGACAGGGAGGTCTATGGCTACACCTTC.

This sequence joins TRBV11-3 and TRBJ2-3, with TRBD1 matching over 7 bases. Germline V CDR1 and CDR2: SGHNT, YENEEA. The CDR3 spans 15 residues. Unmatched junction bases numbered 1, after V lost 0 bases and J lost 1 base. The CDR3 bases are TGTGCCAGCAGCTTAGATGGGACAGGCACAGATACGCAGTATTTT. Translating it yields CASSLDGTGTDTQYF.

This chain connects TRBV29-1 to TRBJ1-3, with 7 bases aligning to TRBD1. The germline V gene encodes CDR1 SQVTM and CDR2 ANQGSEA. This CDR3 contains 13 residues. Unmatched junction bases numbered 4, after V lost 4 bases and J lost 4 bases. CDR3 loop: CSVGEGAGNTIYF. The CDR3 DNA sequence: TGCAGCGTTGGTGAGGGGGCCGGAAACACCATATATTTT.

J is TRBJ2-7 and V is TRBV20-1, with no clear D. Trimming cost V 0 bases and J 3 bases, with 3 bases left between them. This CDR3 has 11 residues. Germline CDR1 DFQATT, CDR2 SNEGSKA (reference sequence). CDR3 in amino acids: CSARDNYEQYF. The CDR3 region has the DNA TGCAGTGCTAGAGACAACTACGAGCAGTACTTC.

The chain combines TRBV11-1 with TRBJ2-5; weak D call: TRBD2 (5 bases). Per the germline V gene, CDR1 is SGHAT and CDR2 is FQDESV (reference sequence). CDR3 length: 14 residues. The V and J ends lost 5 bases and 0 bases respectively, with 10 bases between them. The CDR3 coding sequence is TGTGCCAGCAGCCCGGCGGGTCACCAAGAGACCCAGTACTTC. The encoded protein is CASSPAGHQETQYF.

The genes are TRBV6-1 and TRBJ1-1; D uncertain. The V end was cut by 5 bases, the J end by 0 bases, with 13 bases between. Germline assignment: CDR1 MNHNS and CDR2 SASEGT. The CDR3 contains 15 residues. The CDR3 is CASSPYSDVNTEAFF. The CDR3 region has the DNA TGTGCCAGCAGTCCCTACTCTGACGTGAACACTGAAGCTTTCTTT.

CDR3 in DNA: TGTGCCAGCAGCTTAGTATCCCCGGGAGGGCCCCCAGATACGCAGTATTTT. Translating gives CASSLVSPGGPPDTQYF. The genes are TRBV11-2 and TRBJ2-3, with 8 bases identical to TRBD2. The CDR3 is made up of 17 amino acids. The V segment lost 1 base and the J segment 4 bases; nucleotides outside the gene matches: 10. Germline assignment: CDR1 SGHAT and CDR2 FQNNGV. The whole variable domain, filled in from reference TRBV11-2 and TRBJ2-3, reads EAGVAQSPRYKIIEKRQSVAFWCNPISGHATLYWYQQILGQGPKLLIQFQNNGVVDDSQLPKDRFSAERLKGVDSTLKIQPAKLEDSAVYLCASSLVSPGGPPDTQYFGPGTRLTVL.